The clone carrying this TCR beta chain appeared many times. Its antigen is unidentified. TCRdb used MiXCR to reprocess the 5' RACE reads, holding one entry per CDR3 protein. The sample shows some 54,000 distinct CDR3 sequences, approximately 8% of them seen only once. The CDR3 covers 20 residues. Trimming took off 1 base at V and 0 bases at J, with 23 bases between the two ends. Germline CDR1 and CDR2: SGHKS and YYEKEE (reference sequence). This record comes from a study of CD8 T cells in ankylosing spondylitis. Overall study findings and caveats: Prior work had noted some motif variants in reactive arthritis blood and synovial fluid.

The chain carries TRBV5-5 and TRBJ2-1, with D possibly TRBD2 on 5 matching bases. Specimen: blood, either unsorted or a sorted T cell fraction (not recorded which). The sequence was obtained from a female donor with ankylosing spondylitis or in good health (not recorded which). The CDR3 loop is CASSLSTRASALSSYNEQFF. CDR3 nucleotide sequence: TGTGCCAGCAGCTTGTCCACTAGGGCAAGCGCCCTTAGCTCCTACAATGAGCAGTTCTTC.